The T cell receptor (beta chain) described here comes from a study of breast tumors, draining lymph nodes, adjacent tissues. J lost 5 bases, V lost 7 bases, and 4 bases had no gene match. The CDR3 contains 13 residues. TCRdb analysed the multiplex PCR reads with MiXCR anew, one entry per CDR3 protein. This sample has under 250,000 distinct CDR3 sequences, with 32% found just once. The sample holds a few counts of this clonotype. Its antigen remains unknown. Just one base apart from a much larger clone, this may be a read error. The lymph nodes were axillary draining lymph nodes from breast cancer patients. Study outcomes and limitations: Tumors had less TCR diversity than lymph nodes, more than nontumor tissue. Tumor T cell lymph node origin was a supported hypothesis, not proven. Luminal-like breast cancer showed significantly greater tumor-nontumor repertoire similarity than basal-like breast cancer did.

What was sequenced was axillary lymph node tissue. The sequence was collected from a female donor with breast cancer. Some clones in this sample may be carry-over from other donors' samples. V and J are TRBV12-3 or TRBV12-4 and TRBJ2-3; TRBD2 matches at 9 bases. The CDR3 region has the DNA TGTGCCAGCAAACCAGCGGGAGGAGATACGCAGTATTTT. This translates into CASKPAGGDTQYF.